The 12 T cell receptor beta chains below come from one sample, sequenced in a study of cytomegalovirus exposure and HLA in healthy donors. Produced via immunoSEQ multiplex PCR; TCRdb's table is partial and in-frame only. The table records tens of thousands of clones, about 90% of them present only once. Sequenced input: PBMCs. These receptor sequences come from a woman under 30 in good health and CMV-seropositive.

The J gene is TRBJ1-5, the V gene TRBV19; D remains ambiguous. The CDR3 has 15 residues. Looked up from germline, CDR1 is LNHDA and CDR2 is SQIVND (reference sequence). V was pared by 7 bases and J by 1 base, with 14 bases between. The CDR3 spells CASNEALGSNQPQHF. CDR3 bases: TGTGCCAGTAATGAGGCCCTCGGGAGCAATCAGCCCCAGCATTTT.

The sample holds one count of this clone. V is TRBV7-2 and J is TRBJ2-7; weak D call: TRBD1 (5 bases). This CDR3 region has 12 residues. Germline V CDR1 and CDR2: SGHTA, FQGNSA. The ends were cut back, 5 bases at V and 4 bases at J, with 9 bases in the middle. The CDR3 loop reads CASSRPGYEQYF. CDR3 DNA: TGTGCCAGCAGCCGGCCAGGGTACGAGCAGTACTTC.

In its sample, this clone was seen a few times. This chain uses TRBV28 with TRBJ1-2; D gene uncertain. Trimming pared 5 bases from V and 2 bases from J, leaving 15 bases between. Germline lookup yields CDR1 MDHEN and CDR2 SYDVKM. The CDR3 length is 15 residues. The DNA for the CDR3 is TGTGCCAGCAGTACTCAACAGAGAGCAAACTATGGCTACACCTTC. Its protein is CASSTQQRANYGYTF.

This chain joins TRBV2 and TRBJ2-2, with a weak D call TRBD2 (6 bases). The CDR3 consists of 16 residues. Germline V gene sequence: CDR1 SNHLY, CDR2 FYNNEI. V was pared by 6 bases and J by 3 bases, with 17 bases between. Here the CDR3 DNA reads TGTGCCAGCAGCGCCCCCCGGGGGATGGACACCGGGGAGCTGTTTTTT. Translated: CASSAPRGMDTGELFF.

In nucleotides, the CDR3 is TGCAGCGTTCTACAGGGGTTCAACTATGGCTACACCTTC. Translating gives CSVLQGFNYGYTF. The chain has TRBV29-1 and TRBJ1-2; TRBD1 agrees at 7 bases. The trim removed 5 bases at V and 2 bases at J, leaving 5 bases unmatched. Germline CDR1 is SQVTM and CDR2 is ANQGSEA. The CDR3 extends over 13 amino acids.

The genes are TRBV11-2 and TRBJ2-5; 8 bases are shared with TRBD1. The junction had 9 bases not matched to a gene; V was cut back by 1 base and J by 5 bases. The CDR3 length is 16 residues. Germline V CDR1 and CDR2: SGHAT, FQNNGV. The CDR3 reads CASSLGAGGPMETQYF. In DNA, the CDR3 is TGTGCCAGCAGCTTAGGTGCAGGGGGCCCCATGGAGACCCAGTACTTC.

The chain couples TRBV28 to TRBJ2-7; the D gene is possibly TRBD2 (6 bases). Germline CDR1 and CDR2: MDHEN and SYDVKM. With 3 bases removed from V and 4 bases from J, the gap between germline ends came to 25 bases. This CDR3 has 18 residues. The CDR3 here is CASSFRSRRESRGYEQYF. CDR3 bases: TGTGCCAGCAGTTTCCGGTCTAGGCGGGAATCCCGAGGGTACGAGCAGTACTTC.

This chain joins TRBV6-5 and TRBJ2-1; 9 bases fit TRBD1. This CDR3 region has 14 residues. Germline V gene lookup returns CDR1 MNHEY and CDR2 SVGAGI. The V gene end was trimmed by 5 bases and the J gene end by 9 bases; junction bases not matched to a gene: 8. In DNA, the CDR3 is TGTGCCAGCAGTCCGGGACAGGGAGGTAGTGAGCAGTTCTTC. Translation: CASSPGQGGSEQFF.

This sequence joins TRBV5-4 and TRBJ2-2, with D possibly being TRBD1 (5 bases). The CDR3 sequence is 16 residues long. V was cut by 4 bases and J by 3 bases, with 16 bases left in between. Per the germline V gene, CDR1 is SGHNT and CDR2 is YYREEE (reference sequence). As DNA, the CDR3 is TGTGCCAGCAGCGGAACCCAGGGTTTACACACCGGGGAGCTGTTTTTT. This translates into CASSGTQGLHTGELFF.

The chain recombines TRBV27 with TRBJ2-7, with 8 bases that match TRBD1. This CDR3 comprises 15 residues. After removal of 5 bases from V and 5 bases from J, the junction contained 11 bases not matched to a gene. The germline V gene has CDR1 MNHEY and CDR2 SMNVEV (reference sequence). Written as DNA, the CDR3 is TGTGCCAGCAGTCCATGGACAGGGAGTGCCCACGAGCAGTACTTC. This codes for CASSPWTGSAHEQYF.

This clone was observed once. The rearrangement uses TRBV2 and TRBJ1-1; a weak D match, TRBD1 (5 bases). V was shortened by 4 bases and J by 1 base, with 16 bases between the two germline ends. The germline gives CDR1 SNHLY, CDR2 FYNNEI. The CDR3 extends over 16 amino acids. The CDR3 spells CASSVPRSGGNTEAFF. CDR3 bases: TGTGCCAGCAGTGTTCCTAGAAGCGGGGGGAACACTGAAGCTTTCTTT.

The chain links TRBV28 to TRBJ1-4; 7 bases line up with TRBD1. The CDR3 runs to 15 residues. The ends lost 5 bases at V and 8 bases at J; junction bases unmatched: 11. The germline V gene encodes CDR1 MDHEN and CDR2 SYDVKM. The CDR3 bases are TGTGCCAGCAGTCCCGGGACAGCGCCTGCCGAAAAACTGTTTTTT. This translates into CASSPGTAPAEKLFF.